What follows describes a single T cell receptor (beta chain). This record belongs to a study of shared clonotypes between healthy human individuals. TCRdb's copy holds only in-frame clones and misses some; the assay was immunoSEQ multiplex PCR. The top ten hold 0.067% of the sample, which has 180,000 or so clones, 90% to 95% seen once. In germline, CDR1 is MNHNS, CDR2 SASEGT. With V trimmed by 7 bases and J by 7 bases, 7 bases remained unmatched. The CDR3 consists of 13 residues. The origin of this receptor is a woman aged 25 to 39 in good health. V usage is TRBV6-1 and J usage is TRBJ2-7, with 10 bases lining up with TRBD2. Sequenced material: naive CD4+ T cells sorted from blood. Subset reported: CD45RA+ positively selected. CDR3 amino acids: CASTLAGVGEQYF. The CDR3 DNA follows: TGTGCCAGCACCCTAGCGGGAGTGGGGGAGCAGTACTTC.